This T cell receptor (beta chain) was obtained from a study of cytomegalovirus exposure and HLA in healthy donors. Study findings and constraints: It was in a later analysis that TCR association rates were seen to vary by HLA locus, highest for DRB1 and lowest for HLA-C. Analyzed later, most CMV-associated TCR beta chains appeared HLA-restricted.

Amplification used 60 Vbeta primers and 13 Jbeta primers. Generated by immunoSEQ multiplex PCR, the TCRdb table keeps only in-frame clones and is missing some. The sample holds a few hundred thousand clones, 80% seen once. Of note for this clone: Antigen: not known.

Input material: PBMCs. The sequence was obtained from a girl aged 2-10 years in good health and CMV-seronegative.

The CDR3 is CASRRGVGSHNEQFF. CDR3 nucleotide sequence: TGTGCCAGCCGCAGGGGAGTTGGGAGTCACAATGAGCAGTTCTTC. The gene calls are TRBV27 and TRBJ2-1, with a possible D match to TRBD1 (6 bases). The CDR3 covers 15 residues. The germline CDR1 and CDR2 sequences are MNHEY and SMNVEV (reference sequence). Trimming pared 8 bases from V and 5 bases from J, leaving 19 bases between.